Shown below are 6 T cell receptor beta chains from a single sample sequenced in a study of lymphopenia after photon versus proton radiotherapy. Only in-frame clones appear in the TCRdb table, and some are missing; sequencing was by immunoSEQ multiplex PCR. Of approximately 150,000 clones detected, 70% to 90% appear once; the ten largest clones hold around 4.7%. The sequenced sample was peripheral blood, obtained from a patient treated with photon-based radiotherapy. The receptors here all came from a man between 45 and 60 years old with gastric cancer.

The chain combines TRBV4-1 with TRBJ2-2; possibly TRBD1 for D (6 bases). The CDR3 runs to 17 residues. The ends were cut back, 0 bases at V and 4 bases at J, with 15 bases in the middle. Germline V CDR1 and CDR2: MGHRA, YSYEKL. In nucleotides, the CDR3 is TGCGCCAGCAGCCAAGATTTTCAGGGGTATGGCACCGGGGAGCTGTTTTTT. Translation: CASSQDFQGYGTGELFF.

The chain carries TRBV7-9 and TRBJ1-2, with a tentative D call TRBD1 (5 bases). V was clipped by 3 bases and J by 6 bases, with 11 bases between them. The germline CDR1 and CDR2 sequences are SEHNR and FQNEAQ (reference sequence). This CDR3 has 13 amino acids. CDR3: CASSFHAGDGYTF. The CDR3 DNA sequence: TGTGCCAGCAGCTTTCATGCGGGGGATGGCTACACCTTC.

This clone has at least ten counts. The V gene is TRBV2, the J gene TRBJ2-2; 11 bases line up with TRBD2. CDR1 SNHLY and CDR2 FYNNEI come from the germline V gene. V was pared by 6 bases and J by 5 bases, with 5 bases of the junction left unmatched. CDR3 length: 15 amino acids. The CDR3 coding sequence is TGTGCCAGCAGGGAGACTAGCGGGACGACCGGGGAGCTGTTTTTT. Translating it yields CASRETSGTTGELFF. The entire variable domain, with the rest obtained from reference TRBV2 and TRBJ2-2, is as follows: EPEVTQTPSHQVTQMGQEVILRCVPISNHLYFYWYRQILGQKVEFLVSFYNNEISEKSEIFDDQFSVERPDGSNFTLKIRSTKLEDSAMYFCASRETSGTTGELFFGEGSRLTVL.

The rearrangement joins TRBV2 to TRBJ1-1; 8 bases fit TRBD1. The J segment lost 1 base and the V segment lost 6 bases, leaving 7 bases of the junction unmatched. The CDR3 spans 15 residues. CDR1 is SNHLY and CDR2 is FYNNEI in the germline V gene. CDR3 DNA: TGTGCCAGCAGATGGACAGGGCGAACGAACACTGAAGCTTTCTTT. Its protein product is CASRWTGRTNTEAFF.

The rearrangement links TRBV7-9 to TRBJ2-1; possibly TRBD1 for D (6 bases). This CDR3 has 16 residues. Between the trimmed V and J ends, which lost 2 bases and 3 bases, there was a span of 14 bases. In germline, CDR1 is SEHNR, CDR2 FQNEAQ (reference sequence). The CDR3 DNA sequence: TGTGCCAGCAGCTTACCCTCAGGGGATAACTACAATGAGCAGTTCTTC. Protein product: CASSLPSGDNYNEQFF. Full variable domain (outside the CDR3, taken from reference TRBV7-9 and TRBJ2-1): DTGVSQNPRHKITKRGQNVTFRCDPISEHNRLYWYRQTLGQGPEFLTYFQNEAQLEKSRLLSDRFSAERPKGSFSTLEIQRTEQGDSAMYLCASSLPSGDNYNEQFFGPGTRLTVL.

The V and J genes are TRBV14 and TRBJ2-3; 10 bases are shared with TRBD2. Germline V CDR1 and CDR2: SGHDN, FVKESK. This CDR3 region has 16 residues. The junction had 2 bases not matched to a gene; V was cut back by 0 bases and J by 2 bases. The CDR3 DNA reads as TGTGCCAGCAGCCAAGATCTAGCGGGAGACACAGATACGCAGTATTTT. It codes for CASSQDLAGDTDTQYF.